Each of the 22 T cell receptor beta chains below was sequenced from the same sample in a study of response to subunit inactivated influenza vaccine. TCRdb called the RT-PCR reads again in MiXCR, with one record for every CDR3 protein. The sample has roughly 500,000 distinct CDR3 sequences, around 25% seen once. Sequencing used CD4+ T cells sorted from PBMCs, obtained 4 to 6 days after vaccination. The receptors come from a man aged 45-65 years who received an inactivated influenza vaccine.

The V gene is TRBV28, the J gene TRBJ1-3; 7 bases fit TRBD1. Germline V gene data show CDR1 as MDHEN and CDR2 as SYDVKM. The CDR3 is 14 amino acids. The V segment lost 6 bases and the J segment 4 bases; nucleotides outside the gene matches: 6. The CDR3 loop is CASSQGGFGNTIYF. The DNA of the CDR3 is TGTGCCAGCAGCCAAGGGGGCTTCGGAAACACCATATATTTT.

This sequence joins TRBV9 and TRBJ2-3, with 7 positions matching TRBD1. The CDR3 loop spans 17 amino acids. The V gene end was trimmed by 0 bases and the J gene end by 0 bases; junction bases not matched to a gene: 7. Germline assignment: CDR1 SGDLS and CDR2 YYNGEE. The CDR3 region has the DNA TGTGCCAGCAGCGTAGCTGTCGGGACAGCTAGCACAGATACGCAGTATTTT. As protein: CASSVAVGTASTDTQYF. Full variable domain (missing parts from reference TRBV9 and TRBJ2-3): DSGVTQTPKHLITATGQRVTLRCSPRSGDLSVYWYQQSLDQGLQFLIQYYNGEERAKGNILERFSAQQFPDLHSELNLSSLELGDSALYFCASSVAVGTASTDTQYFGPGTRLTVL.

This sequence joins TRBV5-1 and TRBJ2-3; 7 nucleotides match TRBD1. The CDR3 has 15 residues. Germline CDR1 SGHRS, CDR2 YFSETQ. V shed 0 bases, J shed 3 bases, and the junction held 4 bases outside the gene matches. CDR3 protein: CASSLARGQTDTQYF. CDR3 nucleotide sequence: TGCGCCAGCAGCTTGGCGAGGGGGCAGACAGATACGCAGTATTTT.

V usage is TRBV29-1 and J usage is TRBJ2-1, with D uncertain. Germline CDR1 reads SQVTM; CDR2 reads ANQGSEA. V was shortened by 4 bases and J by 9 bases, with 16 bases between the two germline ends. The CDR3 consists of 13 residues. DNA of the CDR3: TGCAGCGTTGCAAGAGACTCCTCCAGTGAGCAGTTCTTC. It specifies CSVARDSSSEQFF.

At least ten counts were recorded for this clonotype. This chain connects TRBV12-3 or TRBV12-4 to TRBJ1-5, with a tentative D call TRBD1 (5 bases). The CDR3 contains 14 residues. Trimming removed 5 bases at V and 9 bases at J, with 17 bases between. CDR3 sequence reads: CASSRTTETRPQHF. CDR3 nucleotides: TGTGCCAGCAGTCGTACGACAGAAACCCGGCCCCAGCATTTT.

Notes on this clonotype: Mismatch with germline at one junction end may stem from a read error. The V gene is TRBV12-3 or TRBV12-4, the J gene TRBJ2-2; no clear D. The CDR3 totals 15 residues. The DNA for the CDR3 is TGTGCCGGCAGTGTTGGGCAGCCAAACACCGGGGAGCTGTTTTTT. This gives the protein CAGSVGQPNTGELFF.

This clonotype was picked up many times. The rearrangement links TRBV18 to TRBJ1-2, with D perhaps TRBD1 (6 bases). Between the trimmed V and J ends, which lost 6 bases and 4 bases, there was a span of 15 bases. This CDR3 is 14 amino acids long. Germline V gives CDR1 KGHSH, CDR2 LQKENI. DNA of the CDR3: TGTGCCAGCTCCCTCACCGGACAGTCCTATGGCTACACCTTC. Protein sequence: CASSLTGQSYGYTF.

There are a few counts of this clonotype. The J gene is TRBJ2-5, the V gene TRBV20-1, with D perhaps matching TRBD1 (7 bases). V was pared by 0 bases and J by 1 base, with 12 bases between. This CDR3 contains 15 residues. Per the germline V gene, CDR1 is DFQATT and CDR2 is SNEGSKA (reference sequence). CDR3 amino acids: CSARDGGTVQETQYF. The CDR3 DNA reads TGCAGTGCTAGAGATGGCGGGACAGTCCAAGAGACCCAGTACTTC.

The chain recombines TRBV5-1 with TRBJ2-5; 9 bases match TRBD2. Germline V CDR1 and CDR2: SGHRS, YFSETQ. The junction had 6 bases not matched to a gene; V was cut back by 4 bases and J by 2 bases. The CDR3 spans 15 residues. The CDR3 reads CASSPGTSPQETQYF. The CDR3 DNA is TGCGCCAGCAGCCCCGGGACTAGCCCACAAGAGACCCAGTACTTC.

This clonotype was found many times. The genes are TRBV29-1 and TRBJ2-6; 7 nucleotides agree with TRBD1. The CDR3 loop spans 17 amino acids. V lost 5 bases and J lost 0; bases outside the gene matches: 10. The germline CDR1 and CDR2 sequences are SQVTM and ANQGSEA. In DNA, the CDR3 is TGCAGCGTTTGGGGGAGACAGGGACACTCTGGGGCCAACGTCCTGACTTTC. Translating it yields CSVWGRQGHSGANVLTF.

This clonotype was counted only a few times. This chain joins TRBV5-5 and TRBJ2-5; D not certain. CDR3 size: 11 residues. Germline V gene data show CDR1 as SGHKS and CDR2 as YYEKEE (reference sequence). The V end was cut by 6 bases, the J end by 2 bases, with 5 bases between. CDR3 amino acids: CASIRQETQYF. The CDR3 DNA sequence: TGTGCCAGCATCAGACAAGAGACCCAGTACTTC.

This clonotype occurred a few times. V is TRBV7-2 and J is TRBJ2-7; 7 bases are a match to TRBD1. The junction had 12 bases not matched to a gene; V was cut back by 1 base and J by 6 bases. The germline gives CDR1 SGHTA, CDR2 FQGNSA. The CDR3 is 16 amino acids. This chain's CDR3 is CASSLETGFNVGEQYF. CDR3 sequence (DNA): TGTGCCAGCAGCTTAGAGACAGGGTTTAATGTGGGCGAGCAGTACTTC. Full variable domain (rest looked up from reference TRBV7-2 and TRBJ2-7): GAGVSQSPSNKVTEKGKDVELRCDPISGHTALYWYRQSLGQGLEFLIYFQGNSAPDKSGLPSDRFSAERTGGSVSTLTIQRTQQEDSAVYLCASSLETGFNVGEQYFGPGTRLTVT.

Only a few counts were recorded for this clonotype. The V call is TRBV6-2 or TRBV6-3, the J call TRBJ2-5; 7 bases line up with TRBD1. The CDR3 has 15 residues. After removal of 7 bases from V and 2 bases from J, the junction contained 10 bases not matched to a gene. Per germline, CDR1 MNHEY and CDR2 SVGEGT. CDR3 amino acids: CASTTDRVPQETQYF. CDR3 nucleotide sequence: TGTGCCAGCACCACTGACAGGGTACCTCAAGAGACCCAGTACTTC.

The chain recombines TRBV29-1 with TRBJ2-5; TRBD2 matches at 12 bases. The CDR3 is 16 amino acids. In germline, CDR1 is SQVTM, CDR2 ANQGSEA. V was pared by 5 bases and J by 0 bases, with 7 bases of the junction left unmatched. CDR3 sequence reads: CSVSVLAGGYQETQYF. Written as DNA, the CDR3 is TGCAGCGTTAGTGTACTAGCGGGGGGATACCAAGAGACCCAGTACTTC.

The rearrangement joins TRBV27 to TRBJ1-5; D gene ambiguous. The CDR3 contains 17 residues. Trimming pared 4 bases from V and 5 bases from J, leaving 21 bases between. CDR1 and CDR2 from the germline V gene are MNHEY and SMNVEV (reference sequence). Here the CDR3 DNA reads TGTGCCAGCAGTTCGGAACGACTCCTCGGAGAACATCAGCCCCAGCATTTT. It codes for CASSSERLLGEHQPQHF.

The chain combines TRBV7-8 with TRBJ1-4; D is ambiguous. V lost 2 bases and J lost 8, with 12 bases in between. CDR1 and CDR2 from the germline V gene are SGHVS and FQNEAQ. The CDR3 length is 14 residues. The CDR3 coding sequence is TGTGCCAGCAGCTTATTCCCTTCCGACGAAAAACTGTTTTTT. Translating it yields CASSLFPSDEKLFF.

The chain carries TRBV12-3 or TRBV12-4 and TRBJ1-2, with D maybe TRBD1 (6 bases). Trimming took 5 bases from V and 4 from J, leaving 20 bases between them. The CDR3 extends over 16 amino acids. For the CDR3, the DNA is TGTGCCAGCAGTCCACCAGTCGGTCAGGGGCCCTATGGCTACACCTTC. Amino acid sequence: CASSPPVGQGPYGYTF.

This clonotype was detected a few times. V gene TRBV20-1 combines with J gene TRBJ2-2; 11 bases line up with TRBD2. The ends lost 6 bases at V and 0 bases at J; junction bases unmatched: 3. CDR1 and CDR2 from the germline V gene are DFQATT and SNEGSKA (reference sequence). This CDR3 is 15 amino acids long. CDR3 DNA sequence: TGCAGTGCGACTAGCGGGGCTTCGAACACCGGGGAGCTGTTTTTT. Protein: CSATSGASNTGELFF.

V gene TRBV20-1 combines with J gene TRBJ2-7; unclear D gene. This CDR3 region has 12 residues. CDR1 is DFQATT, CDR2 SNEGSKA, per germline (reference sequence). V was trimmed by 5 bases and J by 1 base, leaving 9 bases between them. DNA of the CDR3: TGCAGTGCTCAACCACAGTCCTACGAGCAGTACTTC. Translated: CSAQPQSYEQYF.

The sample holds a few counts of this clonotype. This chain connects TRBV4-1 to TRBJ1-6; no definite D call. Looked up from germline, CDR1 is MGHRA and CDR2 is YSYEKL. V lost 2 bases and J 8 bases, leaving 7 bases between the germline ends. This CDR3 is 13 amino acids long. The CDR3 loop is CASSQQEDSPLHF. In DNA form, the CDR3 reads TGCGCCAGCAGCCAACAGGAGGATTCACCCCTCCACTTT.

This clonotype occurred a few times. The rearrangement links TRBV6-1 to TRBJ1-3; D is unclear. The CDR3 spans 14 residues. V lost 4 bases and J 2 bases, leaving 9 bases between the germline ends. The V gene's germline CDR1 is MNHNS and CDR2 SASEGT. As DNA, the CDR3 is TGTGCCAGCAGTGTACAGACAACTGGAAACACCATATATTTT. Translated: CASSVQTTGNTIYF.

This clonotype has a handful of counts. The V and J genes are TRBV11-2 and TRBJ2-7; possible D gene TRBD1, 6 bases. Germline V gene lookup returns CDR1 SGHAT and CDR2 FQNNGV. Trimming removed 5 bases from V and 0 bases from J, with 26 bases in between. The CDR3 is made up of 19 amino acids. Here the CDR3 DNA reads TGTGCCAGCAGCCCCTGGGGCCCGGGACACCTGACGAGCTCCTACGAGCAGTACTTC. This codes for CASSPWGPGHLTSSYEQYF.